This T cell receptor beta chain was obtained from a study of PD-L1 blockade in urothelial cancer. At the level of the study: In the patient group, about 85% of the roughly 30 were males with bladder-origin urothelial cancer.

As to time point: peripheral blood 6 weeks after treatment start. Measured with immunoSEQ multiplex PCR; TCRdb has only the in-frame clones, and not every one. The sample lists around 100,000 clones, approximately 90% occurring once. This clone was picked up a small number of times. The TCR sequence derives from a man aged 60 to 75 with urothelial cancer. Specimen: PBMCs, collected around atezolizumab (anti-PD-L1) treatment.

CDR3 in amino acids: CSVETSGRSYNEQFF. The DNA for the CDR3 is TGCAGCGTTGAGACTAGCGGGAGATCCTACAATGAGCAGTTCTTC. This chain links TRBV29-1 with TRBJ2-1; 12 bases fit TRBD2. The CDR3 has 15 residues. V dropped 3 bases and J dropped 1; count of bases not matched to a gene: 1. Germline CDR1 SQVTM, CDR2 ANQGSEA.